The 31 T cell receptor beta chains presented below share a single source sample, sequenced in a study of tumour-infiltrating T cells in Burkitt lymphoma. Measured with immunoSEQ multiplex PCR; TCRdb has only the in-frame clones, and not every one. This table holds 11,000 to 15,000 clones, roughly 80% found once. The sequenced sample was tumor tissue. The receptors here all came from a human donor with diffuse large B-cell lymphoma.

The genes are TRBV6-6 and TRBJ2-7, with TRBD1 identical over 8 bases. Germline assignment: CDR1 MNHNY and CDR2 SVGAGI (reference sequence). J was trimmed by 5 bases and V by 8 bases; bases with no gene match: 14. CDR3 length: 15 amino acids. The CDR3 DNA follows: TGTGCCAGCGTCCGGGCAGGGGGCCGATTCGACGAGCAGTACTTC. Its translation is CASVRAGGRFDEQYF.

The V gene is TRBV5-6, the J gene TRBJ1-1; the match to TRBD1 covers 7 bases. The trim removed 4 bases at V and 6 bases at J, leaving 6 bases unmatched. The CDR3 totals 13 residues. The germline V gene has CDR1 SGHDT and CDR2 YYEEEE. The CDR3 nucleotides are TGTGCCAGCAGCACGGGTGGGACAGCTGAAGCTTTCTTT. Protein: CASSTGGTAEAFF.

The gene calls are TRBV7-6 and TRBJ2-5; no clear D gene. CDR3 size: 15 residues. Germline V CDR1 and CDR2: SGHVS, FNYEAQ. Trimming left V 5 bases short and J 0 bases short, with 13 bases between. CDR3 in DNA: TGTGCCAGCAGCCCCCGGGCCGTCTACCAAGAGACCCAGTACTTC. Amino acids: CASSPRAVYQETQYF. Full variable domain (rest looked up from reference TRBV7-6 and TRBJ2-5): GAGVSQSPRYKVTKRGQDVALRCDPISGHVSLYWYRQALGQGPEFLTYFNYEAQQDKSGLPNDRFSAERPEGSISTLTIQRTEQRDSAMYRCASSPRAVYQETQYFGPGTRLLVL.

The rearrangement links TRBV29-1 to TRBJ2-3, with D uncertain. The CDR3 loop spans 15 amino acids. The V end lost 0 bases, the J end lost 0 bases, and 10 bases lay between the germline ends. Per the germline V gene, CDR1 is SQVTM and CDR2 is ANQGSEA. This CDR3 reads CSVEDESSSTDTQYF. The DNA of the CDR3 is TGCAGCGTTGAAGATGAGTCATCTAGCACAGATACGCAGTATTTT.

The rearrangement uses TRBV5-4 and TRBJ2-4, with a possible D match to TRBD2 (6 bases). Germline V gene data show CDR1 as SGHNT and CDR2 as YYREEE (reference sequence). The germline V and J ends were trimmed by 1 base and 0 bases, with 14 bases remaining between them. CDR3 length: 17 amino acids. The DNA for the CDR3 is TGTGCCAGCAGCTTGTATGGGGGGAGACTAGCCAAAAACATTCAGTACTTC. It encodes CASSLYGGRLAKNIQYF.

This clone has just a few counts. This chain joins TRBV5-1 and TRBJ1-1; maybe TRBD1 (5 bases). The CDR3 has 16 residues. With 5 bases removed from V and 11 bases from J, the gap between germline ends came to 28 bases. CDR1 SGHRS and CDR2 YFSETQ come from the germline V gene. The CDR3 is CASSSDTDIAPSRAFF. The CDR3, as DNA: TGCGCCAGCAGTTCTGACACGGACATCGCCCCATCGAGGGCTTTCTTT.

This chain uses TRBV27 with TRBJ2-4, with 9 bases identical to TRBD1. There are 14 residues in the CDR3. The germline gives CDR1 MNHEY, CDR2 SMNVEV (reference sequence). V gave up 8 bases and J gave up 6 bases; unmatched junction bases: 8. The CDR3 region is CASGNTGGLNIQYF. In DNA, the CDR3 is TGTGCCAGCGGAAACACAGGGGGCCTAAACATTCAGTACTTC.

This chain uses TRBV13 with TRBJ1-4; D uncertain. The ends were cut back, 4 bases at V and 7 bases at J, with 16 bases in the middle. This CDR3 region has 15 residues. CDR1 is PRHDT, CDR2 FYEKMQ, per germline (reference sequence). The CDR3 DNA reads as TGTGCCAGCAGCTCCCCGGCCGGGGAGGGTGAAAAACTGTTTTTT. Amino acid sequence: CASSSPAGEGEKLFF. Using reference TRBV13 and TRBJ1-4 for the parts outside the CDR3, the full variable domain is AAGVIQSPRHLIKEKRETATLKCYPIPRHDTVYWYQQGPGQDPQFLISFYEKMQSDKGSIPDRFSAQQFSDYHSELNMSSLELGDSALYFCASSSPAGEGEKLFFGSGTQLSVL.

J is TRBJ2-3 and V is TRBV4-1; D may be TRBD1 (6 bases). This CDR3 contains 16 residues. CDR1 and CDR2 (germline): MGHRA, YSYEKL. Between the trimmed V and J ends, which lost 4 bases and 5 bases, there was a span of 19 bases. CDR3 in amino acids: CASSPPGQGIGDTQYF. The CDR3 DNA is TGCGCCAGCAGCCCACCGGGCCAGGGGATAGGAGATACGCAGTATTTT.

The chain uses TRBV19 and TRBJ1-1; D is uncertain. CDR1 LNHDA and CDR2 SQIVND come from the germline V gene (reference sequence). This CDR3 is 16 amino acids long. The ends were cut back, 5 bases at V and 6 bases at J, with 22 bases in the middle. The DNA for the CDR3 is TGTGCCAGTAGTGACAACGACGTCGGGTGGGGAGCTGAAGCTTTCTTT. Its protein is CASSDNDVGWGAEAFF.

The chain joins TRBV14 to TRBJ1-1; maybe TRBD1 (5 bases). V shed 0 bases and J shed 10 bases, with 9 bases lying between them. The germline V gene encodes CDR1 SGHDN and CDR2 FVKESK. CDR3 size: 12 residues. The CDR3, as DNA: TGTGCCAGCAGCCAAGATTCAAGGGGAGCTTTCTTT. This codes for CASSQDSRGAFF.

This clone qualifies as medium-sized. CDR3 sequence (DNA): TGCGCCAGCAGCGGTATGAACTCCTACGAGCAGTACTTC. Amino acid sequence: CASSGMNSYEQYF. The V gene is TRBV4-1, the J gene TRBJ2-7; no firm D call. Germline V lookup: CDR1 MGHRA, CDR2 YSYEKL. The length of the CDR3 is 13 residues. V lost 5 bases, J lost 0 bases, and 8 bases lay in between.

J is TRBJ2-1 and V is TRBV7-8; D is unclear. Germline V gene data show CDR1 as SGHVS and CDR2 as FQNEAQ. With 2 bases removed from V and 9 bases from J, the gap between germline ends came to 11 bases. This CDR3 comprises 13 residues. In DNA, the CDR3 is TGTGCCAGCAGCTTAAACGTGAGGAGTGAGCAGTTCTTC. Amino acids: CASSLNVRSEQFF.

The rearrangement links TRBV4-2 to TRBJ2-7; D not certain. CDR1 LGHNA and CDR2 YNFKEQ come from the germline V gene. This CDR3 has 14 amino acids. V shed 1 base and J shed 0 bases, with 7 bases lying between them. The CDR3 DNA reads TGTGCCAGCAGCCAAGTGCAAGGCTCCTACGAGCAGTACGTC. Translated: CASSQVQGSYEQYV.

V and J are TRBV30 and TRBJ2-7; 7 bases match TRBD2. V shed 5 bases, J shed 5 bases, and the junction held 21 bases outside the gene matches. CDR1 and CDR2 from the germline V gene are GTSNPN and SVGIG (reference sequence). The CDR3 length is 17 residues. DNA for the CDR3: TGTGCCTGGGACTCCGTATCCCGGGGGGTTCTTAGGAACGAGCAGTACTTC. Its translation is CAWDSVSRGVLRNEQYF.

By sample fraction, this clone is medium-sized. The rearrangement links TRBV6-1 to TRBJ1-5; 7 bases fit TRBD1. The germline V gene has CDR1 MNHNS and CDR2 SASEGT. V dropped 8 bases and J dropped 1; count of bases not matched to a gene: 5. CDR3 size: 14 residues. The CDR3 nucleotides are TGTGCCAGCTCCACAGGGGAAAGCAATCAGCCCCAGCATTTT. This gives the protein CASSTGESNQPQHF.

The chain has TRBV29-1 and TRBJ2-1; tentative D call: TRBD2 (6 bases). Between the trimmed V and J ends, which lost 6 bases and 3 bases, there was a span of 12 bases. The CDR3 covers 13 residues. Germline V lookup: CDR1 SQVTM, CDR2 ANQGSEA. The CDR3 nucleotides are TGCAGCGTCCTAGCGTCGGACTACAATGAGCAGTTCTTC. Protein product: CSVLASDYNEQFF.

CDR3 in amino acids: CASSPPGEVGNQPQHF. DNA of the CDR3: TGTGCCAGCAGCCCTCCCGGGGAAGTGGGAAATCAGCCCCAGCATTTT. The chain has TRBV27 and TRBJ1-5; D uncertain. This CDR3 is 16 amino acids long. With 6 bases removed from V and 4 bases from J, the gap between germline ends came to 19 bases. Germline CDR1 reads MNHEY; CDR2 reads SMNVEV (reference sequence).

The chain carries TRBV7-2 and TRBJ2-1, with D perhaps matching TRBD2 (6 bases). V was pared by 4 bases and J by 1 base, with 11 bases between. This CDR3 region has 15 residues. Germline lookup yields CDR1 SGHTA and CDR2 FQGNSA. CDR3 amino acids: CASSYLAESYNEQFF. The CDR3 DNA reads TGTGCCAGCAGCTACTTAGCGGAATCCTACAATGAGCAGTTCTTC.

The chain uses TRBV6-5 and TRBJ2-5; tentatively, D is TRBD1 or TRBD2 (5 bases each). The CDR3 totals 15 residues. V lost 6 bases to trimming and J lost 5 bases, with 19 bases between them. CDR1 is MNHEY, CDR2 SVGAGI, per germline. DNA for the CDR3: TGTGCCAGCAGCAACGGAGGCTTGGGGGAGGAGACCCAGTACTTC. Amino acid sequence: CASSNGGLGEETQYF.

This clone is labeled medium-sized. The chain carries TRBV11-2 and TRBJ2-2; 9 bases align to TRBD2. The CDR3 spans 18 residues. Germline V lookup: CDR1 SGHAT, CDR2 FQNNGV. J gave up 2 bases and V 5 bases, and 12 bases lay outside the gene matches. As DNA, the CDR3 is TGTGCCAGCAGCCTTACCGGGACTAGCTTAATAAACACCGGGGAGCTGTTTTTT. This encodes CASSLTGTSLINTGELFF. Together with reference TRBV11-2 and TRBJ2-2, the CDR3 gives the full variable domain: EAGVAQSPRYKIIEKRQSVAFWCNPISGHATLYWYQQILGQGPKLLIQFQNNGVVDDSQLPKDRFSAERLKGVDSTLKIQPAKLEDSAVYLCASSLTGTSLINTGELFFGEGSRLTVL.

V gene TRBV18 combines with J gene TRBJ2-7; no clear D. This CDR3 comprises 12 residues. The germline gives CDR1 KGHSH, CDR2 LQKENI. V lost 2 bases and J 1 base, leaving 3 bases between the germline ends. The CDR3 DNA reads TGTGCCAGCTCACCAGGGTCCTACGAGCAGTACTTC. Translation gives CASSPGSYEQYF.

This chain connects TRBV6-6 to TRBJ2-7, with a possible D match to TRBD1 (5 bases). The V end lost 0 bases, the J end lost 2 bases, and 11 bases lay between the germline ends. The V gene's germline CDR1 is MNHNY and CDR2 SVGAGI (reference sequence). This CDR3 has 15 amino acids. DNA of the CDR3: TGTGCCAGCAGTTACTCTAAGACGGACACCTACGAGCAGTACTTC. Its translation is CASSYSKTDTYEQYF.

This clone has a handful of counts. This chain joins TRBV7-8 and TRBJ1-5; D uncertain. V gave up 4 bases and J gave up 6 bases, with 10 bases separating them. The CDR3 covers 13 residues. CDR1 SGHVS and CDR2 FQNEAQ come from the germline V gene. The chain's CDR3 is CASSYSPVQPQHF. CDR3 nucleotides: TGTGCCAGCAGCTATTCACCGGTTCAGCCCCAGCATTTT. Complete variable domain (other parts from reference TRBV7-8 and TRBJ1-5): GAGVSQSPRYKVAKRGQDVALRCDPISGHVSLFWYQQALGQGPEFLTYFQNEAQLDKSGLPSDRFFAERPEGSVSTLKIQRTQQEDSAVYLCASSYSPVQPQHFGDGTRLSIL.

The J gene is TRBJ1-5, the V gene TRBV4-1; D is ambiguous. Germline CDR1 reads MGHRA; CDR2 reads YSYEKL. The CDR3 runs to 13 residues. Trimming removed 4 bases at V and 3 bases at J, with 7 bases between. CDR3 residues: CASSPGNNQPQHF. The CDR3 DNA reads TGCGCCAGCAGCCCAGGTAACAATCAGCCCCAGCATTTT.

CDR3 sequence reads: CARSSPGLNNEKLFF. In DNA, the CDR3 is TGTGCCAGAAGCTCCCCGGGACTGAATAATGAAAAACTGTTTTTT. The chain recombines TRBV5-3 with TRBJ1-4, with TRBD1 as a possible D gene (5 bases). TRBV5-3 counts as an open reading frame of uncertain function. The CDR3 runs 15 residues. Trimming left V 3 bases short and J 4 bases short, with 13 bases between.

In its sample, this clone is medium-sized. This CDR3 is CASSFSPSTDTQYF. CDR3 coding DNA: TGTGCCAGCAGTTTTTCCCCCAGCACAGATACGCAGTATTTT. The J gene is TRBJ2-3, the V gene TRBV27, with D hard to call. V was clipped by 3 bases and J by 0 bases, with 7 bases between them. The CDR3 spans 14 residues. Looked up from germline, CDR1 is MNHEY and CDR2 is SMNVEV (reference sequence).

This clone has just one count. J is TRBJ1-1 and V is TRBV25-1; 8 bases are a match to TRBD1. The ends lost 5 bases at V and 3 bases at J; junction bases unmatched: 8. CDR3 length equals 15 residues. Germline loops: CDR1 MGHDK, CDR2 SYGVNS. The CDR3 loop reads CASSSRDRTHTEAFF. The CDR3 DNA sequence: TGTGCCAGCAGTAGCCGGGACAGGACCCACACTGAAGCTTTCTTT.

Only a few counts were recorded for this clone. This rearrangement joins TRBV7-9 to TRBJ2-7; D gene uncertain. Germline V lookup: CDR1 SEHNR, CDR2 FQNEAQ (reference sequence). The CDR3 contains 11 residues. Between the trimmed V and J ends, which lost 4 bases and 4 bases, there was a span of 5 bases. The CDR3 DNA is TGTGCCAGCAGCTCCGATTACGAGCAGTACTTC. It codes for CASSSDYEQYF.

V is TRBV9 and J is TRBJ2-3; 9 positions match TRBD2. The J segment lost 3 bases and the V segment lost 3 bases, leaving 5 bases of the junction unmatched. The CDR3 has 15 residues. CDR1 is SGDLS, CDR2 YYNGEE, per germline. Here the CDR3 DNA reads TGTGCCAGCAGCGCCTTAGCGGGAGCTACAGATACGCAGTATTTT. Encoded protein: CASSALAGATDTQYF.

The genes are TRBV15 and TRBJ2-3, with 14 bases identical to TRBD2. Germline trimming cut 5 bases from V and 5 bases from J; bases unmatched to any gene: 3. CDR3 length equals 15 residues. Germline CDR1 is LNHNV and CDR2 is YYDKDF (reference sequence). In DNA form, the CDR3 reads TGTGCCACCAGCCGAGGGACTAGCGGGAGAGATACGCAGTATTTT. Its protein product is CATSRGTSGRDTQYF. The variable domain in full, completed from reference TRBV15 and TRBJ2-3, reads DAMVIQNPRYQVTQFGKPVTLSCSQTLNHNVMYWYQQKSSQAPKLLFHYYDKDFNNEADTPDNFQSRRPNTSFCFLDIRSPGLGDTAMYLCATSRGTSGRDTQYFGPGTRLTVL.